One T cell receptor beta chain is described in this entry. The data were obtained in a study of graft-versus-host responses after intestinal transplantation. Study as a whole: The whole recipient group had anti-thymocyte globulin induction followed by tacrolimus and steroids for about three years. General study findings and limits: Analysis identified GvH clones in recipient marrow, with some appearing first in ileum or blood.

Using immunoSEQ multiplex PCR, the repertoire was profiled, and TCRdb retains in-frame clones only, with some absent. The repertoire consists of over 20,000 clones, with approximately 46% occurring once and the leading ten covering 0.88%. V was shortened by 6 bases and J by 8 bases, with 19 bases between the two germline ends. The V gene's germline CDR1 is KGHSH and CDR2 LQKENI. This CDR3 has 14 amino acids. Sequencing used alloreactive CD4+ T cells from a mixed lymphocyte reaction culture, obtained before intestinal transplant. Subset denoted: CFSE-low proliferating T cells sorted from roughly six-day pre-transplant mixed lymphocyte reaction (GvH or HvG direction). The source is a human patient who received an intestinal transplant. The chain is built from TRBV18 and TRBJ1-1; D is perhaps TRBD1 (6 bases). CDR3 nucleotides: TGTGCCAGCTCCCCCATACAGGGTAATCACGAAGCTTTCTTT. Its translation: CASSPIQGNHEAFF.